Listed here are 12 T cell receptor beta chains from one sample, sequenced in a study of sequential checkpoint blockade in melanoma. As for treatment: randomized to nivolumab then ipilimumab (arm A) or the reverse (arm B). Generated by immunoSEQ multiplex PCR, the TCRdb table keeps only in-frame clones and is missing some. The sample consists of about 13,000 clones, more than 70% of them appearing once. Sequenced here: CD8+ T cells sorted from blood (inferred from file names), sampled from a patient given nivolumab and ipilimumab in sequence. Receptors originate from a human patient with melanoma. Some clones in this sample may be carry-over from other donors' samples.

V is TRBV4-2 and J is TRBJ2-7; no clear D. Germline V gene sequence: CDR1 LGHNA, CDR2 YNFKEQ. This CDR3 contains 17 residues. Trimming stripped 0 bases from V and 0 bases from J, with 15 bases between. As DNA, the CDR3 is TGTGCCAGCAGCCAAGATCGCGGCGGTTCCCCCTCCTACGAGCAGTACTTC. This gives the protein CASSQDRGGSPSYEQYF.

V is TRBV28 and J is TRBJ1-1; 7 bases align to TRBD1. The CDR3 consists of 13 residues. Trimming at V came to 5 bases and at J to 5 bases, leaving 5 bases not matched to a gene. CDR1 is MDHEN, CDR2 SYDVKM, per germline. The CDR3 coding sequence is TGTGCCAGCAGTGCAGGGACAGAGACTGAAGCTTTCTTT. Translating gives CASSAGTETEAFF.

This clone appeared once. The genes are TRBV7-9 and TRBJ2-4; 11 positions match TRBD1. The ends lost 5 bases at V and 7 bases at J; junction bases unmatched: 7. The germline gives CDR1 SEHNR, CDR2 FQNEAQ (reference sequence). The CDR3 sequence is 15 residues long. CDR3 DNA: TGTGCCAGCAGCCAGCCGGGACAGGGGGAGAACATTCAGTACTTC. Translation gives CASSQPGQGENIQYF.

The chain combines TRBV7-9 with TRBJ2-7; 13 positions match TRBD2. The V segment lost 5 bases and the J segment 2 bases; nucleotides outside the gene matches: 12. This CDR3 comprises 18 residues. Germline CDR1 reads SEHNR; CDR2 reads FQNEAQ (reference sequence). CDR3 DNA sequence: TGTGCCAGCAGCCTACCCCCGGCGGGACTAGCGGGGACCTACGAGCAGTACTTC. This encodes CASSLPPAGLAGTYEQYF.

In nucleotides, the CDR3 is TGTGCCAGCGGAGGACTAGCGGGCTCCTCCTACAATGAGCAGTTCTTC. Translating it yields CASGGLAGSSYNEQFF. The V gene is TRBV9, the J gene TRBJ2-1, with TRBD2 matching over 11 bases. This CDR3 has 16 amino acids. The V and J ends lost 7 bases and 0 bases, in that order; junction bases with no gene match: 6. CDR1 SGDLS and CDR2 YYNGEE come from the germline V gene.

V and J are TRBV13 and TRBJ1-2; TRBD1 is a possible D gene (5 bases). Deletions cut 5 bases from V and 8 bases from J, with 18 bases between. This CDR3 spans 14 amino acids. Germline loops: CDR1 PRHDT, CDR2 FYEKMQ (reference sequence). The CDR3 region is CASSEVRALSGYTF. Written as DNA, the CDR3 is TGTGCCAGCAGCGAAGTCAGGGCACTCTCGGGCTACACCTTC.

This clone has just a few counts. The chain is built from TRBV4-1 and TRBJ2-2, with 8 bases identical to TRBD2. CDR3 size: 19 residues. Germline V gene sequence: CDR1 MGHRA, CDR2 YSYEKL. With V trimmed by 0 bases and J by 6 bases, 15 bases remained unmatched. The CDR3 reads CASSQDLGYIGGGAGELFF. The CDR3 region has the DNA TGCGCCAGCAGCCAAGATCTCGGCTATATCGGGGGGGGAGCCGGGGAGCTGTTTTTT.

Comment on this clone: Other DNA sequences in this sample translate to the same CDR3. The DNA for the CDR3 is TGCGCCAGCAGCTTGGGACAGCCCGGCGGCTACAATGAGCAGTTCTTC. Encoded protein: CASSLGQPGGYNEQFF. The chain combines TRBV5-1 with TRBJ2-1; D is perhaps TRBD1 (5 bases). V gave up 0 bases and J gave up 3 bases, with 13 bases separating them. Germline lookup yields CDR1 SGHRS and CDR2 YFSETQ. The CDR3 is 16 amino acids. Supplemented by reference TRBV5-1 and TRBJ2-1, the full variable domain reads KAGVTQTPRYLIKTRGQQVTLSCSPISGHRSVSWYQQTPGQGLQFLFEYFSETQRNKGNFPGRFSGRQFSNSRSEMNVSTLELGDSALYLCASSLGQPGGYNEQFFGPGTRLTVL.

The chain uses TRBV5-4 and TRBJ2-7; 8 bases match TRBD2. The J segment lost 3 bases and the V segment lost 1 base, leaving 6 bases of the junction unmatched. CDR1 is SGHNT and CDR2 is YYREEE in the germline V gene (reference sequence). The CDR3 spans 15 residues. The CDR3 protein is CASSLPSGGFYEQYF. The CDR3 DNA is TGTGCCAGCAGCTTGCCGAGCGGGGGCTTCTACGAGCAGTACTTC.

This clone has more than one count but fewer than ten. The chain is built from TRBV7-9 and TRBJ1-3, with TRBD1 matching 7 bases. The CDR3 runs 16 residues. V was pared by 4 bases and J by 0 bases, with 6 bases of the junction left unmatched. The germline V gene has CDR1 SEHNR and CDR2 FQNEAQ (reference sequence). CDR3 bases: TGTGCCAGCAGCTGGGACAGTCAACTCTCTGGAAACACCATATATTTT. It specifies CASSWDSQLSGNTIYF.

The chain has TRBV6-5 and TRBJ1-2; D uncertain. V was cut by 5 bases and J by 7 bases, with 14 bases left in between. The CDR3 sequence is 13 residues long. CDR1 MNHEY and CDR2 SVGAGI come from the germline V gene. Written as DNA, the CDR3 is TGTGCCAGCAGTGTCCGGGGAACGGGTGGCTACACCTTC. This encodes CASSVRGTGGYTF.

The CDR3 DNA is TGTGCCAGTACCCCAGGGGCGAACACTGAAGCTTTCTTT. This gives the protein CASTPGANTEAFF. The V call is TRBV19, the J call TRBJ1-1, with a weak D call TRBD1 (6 bases). V was clipped by 7 bases and J by 1 base, with 10 bases between them. CDR3 length: 13 residues. Germline-derived CDR1 and CDR2 are LNHDA and SQIVND (reference sequence).